The 9 T cell receptor beta chains given below trace back to one sample, sequenced in a study of PD-1 blockade in classical Hodgkin lymphoma. Repertoires were generated with immunoSEQ multiplex PCR, while TCRdb's copy carries only in-frame clones and drops some. The profile shows around 25,000 clones, 94% of them singletons. Time point here: newly diagnosed, previously untreated cHL patient sample. The sequencing input was peripheral blood mononuclear cells (PBMCs). The receptors were sampled from a human donor with classical Hodgkin lymphoma.

The J gene is TRBJ2-7, the V gene TRBV19; a possible D gene is TRBD1 (6 bases). CDR1 and CDR2 (germline): LNHDA, SQIVND (reference sequence). This CDR3 is built from 13 residues. The ends were cut back, 7 bases at V and 0 bases at J, with 10 bases in the middle. The CDR3 sequence: CASTDRSSYEQYF. The DNA for the CDR3 is TGTGCCAGTACTGACAGGAGCTCCTACGAGCAGTACTTC.

This chain links TRBV28 with TRBJ2-2; weak D call: TRBD1 (5 bases). From germline, CDR1 is MDHEN and CDR2 SYDVKM. Trimming left V 6 bases short and J 4 bases short, with 12 bases between. This CDR3 spans 14 amino acids. The CDR3 spells CASSLTGPTGELFF. For the CDR3, the DNA is TGTGCCAGCAGCCTAACAGGACCCACCGGGGAGCTGTTTTTT.

The V call is TRBV10-3, the J call TRBJ2-7; D is perhaps TRBD2 (6 bases). Trimming pared 6 bases from V and 4 bases from J, leaving 7 bases between. Germline V CDR1 and CDR2: ENHRY, SYGVKD. The CDR3 length is 11 residues. The CDR3 sequence: CAISGGYEQYF. CDR3 nucleotides: TGTGCCATCAGCGGAGGGTACGAGCAGTACTTC.

This chain connects TRBV25-1 to TRBJ2-7; D unclear. The CDR3 runs to 13 residues. Germline CDR1 and CDR2: MGHDK and SYGVNS. Trimming took off 2 bases at V and 9 bases at J, with 14 bases between the two ends. The chain's CDR3 is CASSEPWGVVQYF. The CDR3 bases are TGTGCCAGCAGTGAACCATGGGGTGTGGTGCAGTACTTC.

This chain uses TRBV28 with TRBJ1-6, with a weak D call TRBD1 (6 bases). From germline, CDR1 is MDHEN and CDR2 SYDVKM. V was shortened by 6 bases and J by 0 bases, with 15 bases between the two germline ends. The CDR3 sequence is 17 residues long. The CDR3, as DNA: TGTGCCAGCAGCCGGGGGGGACAAAGCTCCTATAATTCACCCCTCCACTTT. It is translated as CASSRGGQSSYNSPLHF. Variable domain in full (rest from reference TRBV28 and TRBJ1-6): DVKVTQSSRYLVKRTGEKVFLECVQDMDHENMFWYRQDPGLGLRLIYFSYDVKMKEKGDIPEGYSVSREKKERFSLILESASTNQTSMYLCASSRGGQSSYNSPLHFGNGTRLTVT.

V usage is TRBV4-2 and J usage is TRBJ2-1, with 7 positions matching TRBD1. The germline CDR1 and CDR2 sequences are LGHNA and YNFKEQ. The CDR3 has 18 residues. The J segment lost 6 bases and the V segment lost 2 bases, leaving 16 bases of the junction unmatched. The CDR3 reads CASSQSQTGTASSNEQFF. In DNA, the CDR3 is TGTGCCAGCAGCCAAAGTCAAACCGGGACAGCTTCTTCCAATGAGCAGTTCTTC.

The chain joins TRBV5-4 to TRBJ1-6, with no clear D. The CDR3 length is 14 residues. Germline V CDR1 and CDR2: SGHNT, YYREEE (reference sequence). V shed 2 bases and J shed 10 bases, with 13 bases lying between them. DNA for the CDR3: TGTGCCAGCAGCTTTGGAGGGATTGGCTCACCCCTCCACTTT. Encoded protein: CASSFGGIGSPLHF. The whole variable domain, filled in from reference TRBV5-4 and TRBJ1-6, reads ETGVTQSPTHLIKTRGQQVTLRCSSQSGHNTVSWYQQALGQGPQFIFQYYREEENGRGNFPPRFSGLQFPNYSSELNVNALELDDSALYLCASSFGGIGSPLHFGNGTRLTVT.

Points on this clone: Other DNA sequences in this specimen translate into the identical CDR3. The chain recombines TRBV9 with TRBJ1-1, with D possibly TRBD1 on 5 matching bases. Trimming cost V 2 bases and J 11 bases, with 22 bases left between them. The germline CDR1 and CDR2 sequences are SGDLS and YYNGEE. The CDR3 spans 15 residues. Here the CDR3 DNA reads TGTGCCAGCAGCGTGACCCCATGGGGGGGAAGCGGGGCTTTCTTT. It encodes CASSVTPWGGSGAFF.

The gene calls are TRBV7-2 and TRBJ1-2; weak D call: TRBD1 (5 bases). Germline values: CDR1 SGHTA, CDR2 FQGNSA. The CDR3 is 12 amino acids. The germline V and J ends were trimmed by 2 bases and 8 bases, with 9 bases remaining between them. This CDR3 is CASSLSRGGYTF. CDR3 nucleotides: TGTGCCAGCAGCTTAAGTCGGGGCGGCTACACCTTC.